These 28 T cell receptor beta chains originate from one sample sequenced in a study of identical twins. A single record per CDR3 protein comes from TCRdb applying MiXCR to the 5' RACE reads. The sample has 250,000 to 350,000 distinct CDR3 sequences; nearly 9.5% are singletons. These sequences were also reported in another study, on yellow fever vaccine responses in identical twins.

The sample was CD8+ T cells sorted from blood. The receptor set was obtained from a woman between 18 and 29 years old in good health.

V usage is TRBV6-1 and J usage is TRBJ2-1, with TRBD2 matching over 10 bases. This CDR3 spans 14 amino acids. The trim removed 7 bases at V and 10 bases at J, leaving 10 bases unmatched. The germline V gene has CDR1 MNHNS and CDR2 SASEGT. The CDR3 bases are TGTGCCAGCAACCTCAAGCGGGGGGGCCCCGAGCAGTTCTTC. Residues: CASNLKRGGPEQFF.

Ten or more counts support this clonotype. The V gene is TRBV6-5, the J gene TRBJ2-5, with D possibly TRBD1 on 5 matching bases. The CDR3 totals 11 residues. Germline V CDR1 and CDR2: MNHEY, SVGAGI. V lost 7 bases and J 5 bases, leaving 8 bases between the germline ends. The CDR3 reads CASTYRETQYF. CDR3 DNA: TGTGCCAGCACATACAGGGAGACCCAGTACTTC.

This clonotype occurred many times. V usage is TRBV4-2 and J usage is TRBJ1-1, with D tentatively TRBD1 (5 bases). CDR1 and CDR2 from the germline V gene are LGHNA and YNFKEQ. Trimming left V 3 bases short and J 8 bases short, with 7 bases between. This CDR3 is built from 11 residues. DNA for the CDR3: TGTGCCAGCAGCCAGGGGGGGGAAGCTTTCTTT. Protein: CASSQGGEAFF.

This clonotype was counted at least ten times. The V call is TRBV3-1, the J call TRBJ1-4; TRBD1 is a possible D gene (6 bases). This CDR3 region has 16 residues. V was pared by 0 bases and J by 7 bases, with 15 bases between. Germline V gene lookup returns CDR1 LGHDT and CDR2 YNNKEL (reference sequence). CDR3 nucleotides: TGTGCCAGCAGCCAAGACGGGGGGCGAGGGAGTGAAAAACTGTTTTTT. This translates into CASSQDGGRGSEKLFF. Looking up the rest from reference TRBV3-1 and TRBJ1-4 gives the full variable domain: DTAVSQTPKYLVTQMGNDKSIKCEQNLGHDTMYWYKQDSKKFLKIMFSYNNKELIINETVPNRFSPKSPDKAHLNLHINSLELGDSAVYFCASSQDGGRGSEKLFFGSGTQLSVL.

This clonotype was seen repeatedly, ten times or more. This chain connects TRBV10-3 to TRBJ2-5; TRBD1 matches at 9 bases. V trimming: 6 bases; J trimming: 5 bases; junction bases outside the gene matches: 10. CDR3 length equals 15 residues. CDR1 and CDR2 from the germline V gene are ENHRY and SYGVKD. The CDR3 is CAIRTGGGSGETQYF. The CDR3 DNA follows: TGTGCCATCAGGACAGGGGGTGGTTCAGGCGAGACCCAGTACTTC.

The rearrangement joins TRBV7-3 to TRBJ2-5; D remains ambiguous. The V gene's germline CDR1 is SGHTA and CDR2 FQGTGA. Deletions cut 0 bases from V and 4 bases from J, with 9 bases between. There are 14 residues in the CDR3. CDR3 protein: CASSLTPGRETQYF. Here the CDR3 DNA reads TGTGCCAGCAGCTTAACCCCGGGTAGAGAGACCCAGTACTTC.

This clonotype was detected many times. V gene TRBV28 combines with J gene TRBJ2-7, with TRBD1 matching over 7 bases. The CDR3 is 15 residues long. The J segment lost 5 bases and the V segment lost 6 bases, leaving 13 bases of the junction unmatched. Germline CDR1 MDHEN, CDR2 SYDVKM. The CDR3 reads CASSPLTGFADEQYF. CDR3 DNA sequence: TGTGCCAGCAGCCCCCTGACAGGGTTCGCCGACGAGCAGTACTTC.

This clonotype was detected a few times. The chain uses TRBV24-1 and TRBJ2-6; D tentatively fits TRBD1 or TRBD2 (6 bases each). The V end lost 5 bases, the J end lost 3 bases, and 13 bases lay between the germline ends. Germline loops: CDR1 KGHDR, CDR2 SFDVKD. CDR3 length equals 16 residues. The CDR3 sequence is CATSALRGDGANVLTF. CDR3 nucleotide sequence: TGTGCCACCAGTGCTCTAAGGGGGGATGGGGCCAACGTCCTGACTTTC.

This clonotype was seen only a few times. The V gene is TRBV20-1, the J gene TRBJ2-5; D gene uncertain. Trimming stripped 6 bases from V and 1 base from J, with 18 bases between. The CDR3 length is 15 residues. Germline CDR1 is DFQATT and CDR2 is SNEGSKA (reference sequence). The CDR3 here is CSAEQEGWTQETQYF. The CDR3 nucleotides are TGCAGTGCCGAACAAGAAGGGTGGACCCAAGAGACCCAGTACTTC.

The chain has TRBV27 and TRBJ1-2; tentative D call: TRBD1 (5 bases). The CDR3 extends over 15 amino acids. CDR1 and CDR2 (germline): MNHEY, SMNVEV (reference sequence). Trimming left V 7 bases short and J 8 bases short, with 23 bases between. CDR3 bases: TGTGCCAGCACAAACCTGACCGTTGGGACGCGGGGCTACACCTTC. Translated, it gives CASTNLTVGTRGYTF.

This clonotype was counted at least ten times. This chain uses TRBV28 with TRBJ2-7; D is possibly TRBD1 (6 bases). The CDR3 consists of 15 residues. The germline CDR1 and CDR2 sequences are MDHEN and SYDVKM. V lost 7 bases and J 4 bases, leaving 20 bases between the germline ends. The CDR3 DNA is TGTGCCAGCACCAACCCCGGGACACCACCTTACGAGCAGTACTTC. Translation: CASTNPGTPPYEQYF.

Only a few counts were recorded for this clonotype. The rearrangement uses TRBV7-9 and TRBJ1-1; TRBD1 aligns across 7 bases. The J segment lost 1 base and the V segment lost 7 bases, leaving 9 bases of the junction unmatched. Germline assignment: CDR1 SEHNR and CDR2 FQNEAQ (reference sequence). This CDR3 is 15 amino acids long. The CDR3 DNA follows: TGTGCCAGCACCCCAGCAAGGACAGGGAACACTGAAGCTTTCTTT. This sequence encodes CASTPARTGNTEAFF.

This clonotype was observed many times. This chain links TRBV10-3 with TRBJ1-1; D is perhaps TRBD1 (5 bases). This CDR3 spans 16 amino acids. Germline assignment: CDR1 ENHRY and CDR2 SYGVKD. The V and J ends lost 2 bases and 3 bases respectively, with 16 bases between them. Written as DNA, the CDR3 is TGTGCCATCAGTGAGGAAGGGGATAATTGGGACACTGAAGCTTTCTTT. It is translated as CAISEEGDNWDTEAFF.

This clonotype was seen a few times. This chain links TRBV7-9 with TRBJ2-7; perhaps TRBD2 as D (5 bases). CDR3 length equals 11 residues. The V gene's germline CDR1 is SEHNR and CDR2 FQNEAQ (reference sequence). The V gene lost 5 bases and the J gene lost 9 bases, with 11 bases spanning the gap. DNA for the CDR3: TGTGCCAGCAGCCGGGCCGAGGGGCAGTACTTC. This codes for CASSRAEGQYF.

A few counts support this clonotype. This chain uses TRBV19 with TRBJ2-1; 13 bases align to TRBD2. Germline CDR1 LNHDA, CDR2 SQIVND (reference sequence). After removal of 5 bases from V and 8 bases from J, the junction contained 6 bases not matched to a gene. This CDR3 spans 15 amino acids. The chain's CDR3 is CASSPLAGGADEQFF. The CDR3 DNA reads TGTGCCAGTAGTCCACTAGCGGGGGGGGCCGATGAGCAGTTCTTC.

A few counts support this clonotype. V gene TRBV27 combines with J gene TRBJ2-2; weak D call: TRBD1 (5 bases). Trimming left V 4 bases short and J 5 bases short, with 11 bases between. Germline V lookup: CDR1 MNHEY, CDR2 SMNVEV (reference sequence). The CDR3 is made up of 14 amino acids. The CDR3 protein is CASSYRRTTGELFF. CDR3 DNA sequence: TGTGCCAGCAGTTACAGGCGAACTACCGGGGAGCTGTTTTTT.

This rearrangement joins TRBV4-2 to TRBJ1-1; D is uncertain. The CDR3 spans 14 residues. The germline CDR1 and CDR2 sequences are LGHNA and YNFKEQ. V lost 0 bases, J lost 6 bases, and 11 bases lay in between. The CDR3, as DNA: TGTGCCAGCAGCCAAGAATCCGGGCAAGCTGAAGCTTTCTTT. Encoded protein: CASSQESGQAEAFF.

This clonotype was counted a few times. The J gene is TRBJ2-5, the V gene TRBV12-3 or TRBV12-4; 13 bases map to TRBD2. The CDR3 covers 15 residues. Germline trimming cut 4 bases from V and 4 bases from J; bases unmatched to any gene: 3. In nucleotides, the CDR3 is TGTGCCAGCAGTTCTGGACTAGCGGGGGTAGAGACCCAGTACTTC. It encodes CASSSGLAGVETQYF.

This clonotype was picked up many times. This chain connects TRBV9 to TRBJ2-1; 10 bases match TRBD2. The trim removed 3 bases at V and 10 bases at J, leaving 10 bases unmatched. Germline values: CDR1 SGDLS, CDR2 YYNGEE. This CDR3 has 15 residues. The CDR3 DNA reads as TGTGCCAGCAGCGCCCGAGCGGGAGGGTTTGAGGAGCAGTTCTTC. Encoded protein: CASSARAGGFEEQFF.

This clonotype has a count of ten or more. The J gene is TRBJ2-3, the V gene TRBV12-3 or TRBV12-4, with 8 bases matching TRBD2. Trimming removed 5 bases from V and 1 base from J; junction bases left unmatched: 5. The CDR3 has 15 residues. The CDR3 protein is CASSPAGAGTDTQYF. CDR3 nucleotide sequence: TGTGCCAGCAGTCCAGCGGGGGCGGGCACAGATACGCAGTATTTT.

The CDR3 reads CASSSRTGLSHGYTF. CDR3 nucleotides: TGTGCCAGCAGTTCCCGGACAGGGCTAAGCCATGGCTACACCTTC. The chain is built from TRBV27 and TRBJ1-2, with 8 bases matching TRBD1. V lost 4 bases, J lost 6 bases, and 10 bases stayed unmatched. The germline gives CDR1 MNHEY, CDR2 SMNVEV (reference sequence). The CDR3 sequence is 15 residues long.

The table lists this clonotype with many counts. The chain employs TRBV10-3 and TRBJ2-7, with unresolved D. This CDR3 comprises 12 residues. Trimming pared 6 bases from V and 4 bases from J, leaving 10 bases between. The germline gives CDR1 ENHRY, CDR2 SYGVKD. CDR3 loop: CAIRADEYEQYF. The CDR3 nucleotides are TGTGCCATCAGGGCCGACGAGTACGAGCAGTACTTC.

CDR3 DNA: TGTGCCAGCCACCAGGGGTCGACCTACGAGCAGTACTTC. Translating it yields CASHQGSTYEQYF. This rearrangement joins TRBV27 to TRBJ2-7, with D tentatively TRBD1 (6 bases). Trimming pared 8 bases from V and 2 bases from J, leaving 13 bases between. Germline CDR1 is MNHEY and CDR2 is SMNVEV (reference sequence). The CDR3 has 13 amino acids.

A word on this clonotype: A read error may account for a junction end that differs from germline. This chain joins TRBV12-3 or TRBV12-4 and TRBJ1-1, with D perhaps TRBD1 (6 bases). The CDR3 is made up of 12 amino acids. The CDR3, as DNA: TGTGCCAGCAGGACAGGAAACACTGAAGCTTACTTT. This encodes CASRTGNTEAYF.

This clonotype has a handful of counts. The chain combines TRBV6-2 or TRBV6-3 with TRBJ2-7, with D hard to call. CDR3 length: 14 amino acids. The V and J ends lost 4 bases and 3 bases respectively, with 13 bases between them. Germline assignment: CDR1 MNHEY and CDR2 SVGEGT. In DNA, the CDR3 is TGTGCCAGCAGTTCCCTAGATAAGTTCTACGAGCAGTACTTC. Its translation: CASSSLDKFYEQYF.

This clonotype was seen at least ten times. The chain recombines TRBV3-1 with TRBJ2-1; 10 bases fit TRBD2. The CDR3 has 21 amino acids. Germline assignment: CDR1 LGHDT and CDR2 YNNKEL (reference sequence). Losses at the gene ends were 5 bases for V and 2 bases for J; bases not matched to a gene: 21. CDR3 nucleotides: TGTGCCAGCAGCAGTAAAAGGGGAACTAGCGGGATCTCACCTACCTACAATGAGCAGTTCTTC. It yields the protein CASSSKRGTSGISPTYNEQFF.

This clonotype occurred many times. The chain is built from TRBV29-1 and TRBJ2-7; 8 bases fit TRBD1. V dropped 4 bases and J dropped 4; count of bases not matched to a gene: 6. Germline CDR1 and CDR2: SQVTM and ANQGSEA. The CDR3 is made up of 13 amino acids. The chain's CDR3 is CSVGTGTTYEQYF. The DNA of the CDR3 is TGCAGCGTTGGGACAGGGACCACTTACGAGCAGTACTTC.

V gene TRBV4-1 combines with J gene TRBJ2-1; possibly TRBD1 for D (6 bases). Trimming removed 2 bases from V and 10 bases from J, with 15 bases in between. Germline assignment: CDR1 MGHRA and CDR2 YSYEKL. This CDR3 is 14 amino acids long. CDR3 bases: TGCGCCAGCAGCCAACCTGGACCTGGGACAGAGCAGTTCTTC. It is translated as CASSQPGPGTEQFF.